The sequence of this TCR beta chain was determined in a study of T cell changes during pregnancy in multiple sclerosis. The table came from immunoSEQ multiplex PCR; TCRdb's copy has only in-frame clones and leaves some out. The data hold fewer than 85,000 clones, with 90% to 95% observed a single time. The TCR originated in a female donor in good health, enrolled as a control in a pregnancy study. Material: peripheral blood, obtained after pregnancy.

The CDR3 spells CASTRQRNTGELFF. CDR3 nucleotides: TGTGCCAGCACCCGACAGCGGAACACCGGGGAGCTGTTTTTT. The chain employs TRBV6-5 and TRBJ2-2; D may be TRBD1 (5 bases). Germline V gene lookup returns CDR1 MNHEY and CDR2 SVGAGI. The CDR3 extends over 14 amino acids. V lost 7 bases, J lost 1 base, and 10 bases lay in between.